A selection of T cell receptor beta chains follows, all from one sample in a study of technical replicates of blood from a handful of donors. The table came from immunoSEQ multiplex PCR; TCRdb's copy has only in-frame clones and leaves some out. Among more than 90,000 clones listed, 90% to 96% were seen once. Sequencing was done on a sample of T cells isolated from PBMCs. These receptor sequences come from a human donor in good health. The CDR3 runs from the conserved cysteine through the conserved F or W. Rows give clone size only sometimes, using once, few, many, or a class for an expanded clone.

V gene	clone size	J gene	CDR3 protein
TRBV19	NA	TRBJ1-5	CASSIGDRSNQPQHF
TRBV4-1	NA	TRBJ2-1	CASSSRQGGSYNEQFF
TRBV27	NA	TRBJ2-7	CASSLLTKRATYEQYF
TRBV28	NA	TRBJ2-2	CASSFTLYRGENTGELFF
TRBV9	once	TRBJ2-6	CASSDYRYFRSGANVLTF
TRBV28	NA	TRBJ1-2	CASRYSQGIYGYTF
TRBV10-3	NA	TRBJ2-7	CAIKGTGDYEQYF
TRBV5-1	NA	TRBJ2-7	CASRSLDTSGTYEQYF
TRBV15	NA	TRBJ1-1	CATSRGFSRVQTEAFF
TRBV28	NA	TRBJ2-3	CASSPIAGPWADTQYF
TRBV7-6	NA	TRBJ2-3	CASSFGGLPLDTQYF
TRBV5-1	NA	TRBJ2-7	CASSLGGQGYEQYF
TRBV5-1	NA	TRBJ2-5	CASSLGAGGTKETQYF
TRBV4-2	once	TRBJ2-1	CASSQDIGGGSNEQFF
TRBV21-1	NA	TRBJ1-5	CASSPGTQHF
TRBV6-5	NA	TRBJ1-4	CASSYLGTENEKLFF
TRBV14	NA	TRBJ2-4	CASSLGPKTDLAKNIQYF
TRBV29-1	NA	TRBJ1-2	CSVEDGSGLNYGYTF
TRBV10-3	NA	TRBJ2-7	CAISESRGQDEQYF
TRBV29-1	NA	TRBJ2-3	CSSRQGGTDTQYF
TRBV5-1	NA	TRBJ2-2	CASSFPANTGELFF
TRBV9	NA	TRBJ2-3	CASSATTGVHTQYF
TRBV30	NA	TRBJ1-1	CAWSAHIYRDEAFF
TRBV5-6	NA	TRBJ1-2	CASTPGGLHGYTF
TRBV27	once	TRBJ2-1	CASTRDLGVNEQFF
TRBV5-1	NA	TRBJ2-7	CASSPTEAGTVLYEQYF
TRBV4-2	NA	TRBJ1-1	CASSQGSGQVESFF
TRBV7-9	NA	TRBJ2-3	CASRPRTSVADTQYF